This TCR beta chain is from a study of PD-L1 blockade in urothelial cancer. The protocol was immunoSEQ multiplex PCR, while the TCRdb copy is restricted to in-frame clones and leaves out a portion. The sample shows some 30,000 clones, around 84% of them seen only once. This clone has only one observation. Sequencing used PBMCs, obtained around atezolizumab (anti-PD-L1) treatment. The TCR comes from a man over 45 with urothelial cancer.

CDR3 DNA sequence: TGTGCCAGTAGTATGGCGGGACAGGGGACCTCCACAGATACGCAGTATTTT. This encodes CASSMAGQGTSTDTQYF. This sequence joins TRBV19 and TRBJ2-3, with 10 bases aligning to TRBD1. Germline V CDR1 and CDR2: LNHDA, SQIVND (reference sequence). V lost 3 bases and J lost 2; bases outside the gene matches: 8. This CDR3 has 17 residues.